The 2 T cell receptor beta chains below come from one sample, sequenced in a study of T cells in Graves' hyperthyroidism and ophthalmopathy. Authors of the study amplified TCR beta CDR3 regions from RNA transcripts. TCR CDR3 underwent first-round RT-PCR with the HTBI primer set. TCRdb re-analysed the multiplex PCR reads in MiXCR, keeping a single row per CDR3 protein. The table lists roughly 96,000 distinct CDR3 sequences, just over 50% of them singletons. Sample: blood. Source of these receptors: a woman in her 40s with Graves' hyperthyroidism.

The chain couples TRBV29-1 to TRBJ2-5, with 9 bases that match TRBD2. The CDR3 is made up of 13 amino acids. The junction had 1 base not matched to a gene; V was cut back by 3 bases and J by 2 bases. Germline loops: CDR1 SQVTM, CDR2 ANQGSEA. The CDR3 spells CSVEREGQETQYF. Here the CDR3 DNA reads TGCAGCGTTGAGCGGGAGGGACAAGAGACCCAGTACTTC.

CDR3 loop: CASSGRGGPNQPQHF. CDR3 nucleotide sequence: TGTGCCAGCAGCGGTAGAGGGGGGCCGAATCAGCCCCAGCATTTT. This chain connects TRBV9 to TRBJ1-5, with D tentatively TRBD1 (6 bases). Trimming took off 3 bases at V and 4 bases at J, with 14 bases between the two ends. Germline V gene lookup returns CDR1 SGDLS and CDR2 YYNGEE. The CDR3 contains 15 residues.